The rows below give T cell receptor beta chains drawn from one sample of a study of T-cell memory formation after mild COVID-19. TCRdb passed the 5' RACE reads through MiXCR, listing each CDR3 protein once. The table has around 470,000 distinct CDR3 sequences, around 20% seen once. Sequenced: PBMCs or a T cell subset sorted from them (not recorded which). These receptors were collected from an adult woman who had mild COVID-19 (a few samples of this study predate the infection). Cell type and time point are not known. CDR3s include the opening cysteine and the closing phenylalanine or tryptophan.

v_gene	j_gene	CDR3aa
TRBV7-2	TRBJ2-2	CASSYRSTGELFF
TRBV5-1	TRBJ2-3	CASTRTSGKEDTQYF
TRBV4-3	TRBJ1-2	CASSQAGTANYGYTF
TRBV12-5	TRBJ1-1	CASWTGQGHTEAFF
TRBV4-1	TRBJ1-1	CASSQVTAGGVDTEAFF
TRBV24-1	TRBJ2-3	CATSDYLGDTQYF
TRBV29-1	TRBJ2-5	CSVLQGGWETQYF
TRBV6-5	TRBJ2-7	CASSYGPGGGYEQYF
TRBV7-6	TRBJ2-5	CASSLGNQETQYF
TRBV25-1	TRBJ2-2	CASGVTGELFF
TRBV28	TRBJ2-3	CASSRSGATDTQYF
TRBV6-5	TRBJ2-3	CASSRSGGAADTQYF
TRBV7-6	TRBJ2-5	CASSNTGTQETQYF
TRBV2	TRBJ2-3	CASSDRQVNTDTQYF
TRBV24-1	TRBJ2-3	CATSDYGTGGTDTQYF
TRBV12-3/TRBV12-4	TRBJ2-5	CASSLTHETQYF
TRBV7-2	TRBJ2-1	CASSLVGTSGSPRGEQFF
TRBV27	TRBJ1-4	CASSLRGLNEKLFF
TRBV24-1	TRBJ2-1	CATSDSGRVSRDNNEQFF
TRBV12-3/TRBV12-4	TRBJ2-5	CASSAGTSGYQETQYF
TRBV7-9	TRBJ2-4	CASSDELAKNIQYF
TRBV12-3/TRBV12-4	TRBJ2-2	CASSNTGGKGTGELFF